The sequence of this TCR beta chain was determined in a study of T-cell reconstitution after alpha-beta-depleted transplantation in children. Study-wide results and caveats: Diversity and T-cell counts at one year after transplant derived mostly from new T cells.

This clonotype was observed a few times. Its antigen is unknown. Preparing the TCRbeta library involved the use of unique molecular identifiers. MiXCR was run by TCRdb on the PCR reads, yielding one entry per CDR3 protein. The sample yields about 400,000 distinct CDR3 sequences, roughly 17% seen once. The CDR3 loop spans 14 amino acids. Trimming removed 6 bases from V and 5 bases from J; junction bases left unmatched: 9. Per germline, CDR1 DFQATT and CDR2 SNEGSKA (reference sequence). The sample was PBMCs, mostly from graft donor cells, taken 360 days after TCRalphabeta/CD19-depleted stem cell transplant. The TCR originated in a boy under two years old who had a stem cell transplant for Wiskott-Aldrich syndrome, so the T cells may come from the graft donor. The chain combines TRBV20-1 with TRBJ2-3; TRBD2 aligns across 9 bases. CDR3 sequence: CSAASGANLDTQYF. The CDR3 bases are TGCAGTGCGGCTAGCGGGGCAAATCTAGATACGCAGTATTTT.